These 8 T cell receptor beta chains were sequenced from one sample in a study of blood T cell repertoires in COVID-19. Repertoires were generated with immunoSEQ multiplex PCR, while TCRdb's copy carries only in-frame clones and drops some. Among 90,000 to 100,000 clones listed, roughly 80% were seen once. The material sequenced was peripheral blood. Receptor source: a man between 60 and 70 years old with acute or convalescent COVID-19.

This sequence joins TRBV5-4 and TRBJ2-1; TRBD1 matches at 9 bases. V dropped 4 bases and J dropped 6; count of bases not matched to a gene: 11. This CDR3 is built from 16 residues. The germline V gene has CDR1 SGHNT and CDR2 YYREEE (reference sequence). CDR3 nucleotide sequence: TGTGCCAGCAGCCTGCGTGGGACAGGGAGTCTCAATGAGCAGTTCTTC. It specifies CASSLRGTGSLNEQFF. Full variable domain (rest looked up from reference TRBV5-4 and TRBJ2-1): ETGVTQSPTHLIKTRGQQVTLRCSSQSGHNTVSWYQQALGQGPQFIFQYYREEENGRGNFPPRFSGLQFPNYSSELNVNALELDDSALYLCASSLRGTGSLNEQFFGPGTRLTVL.

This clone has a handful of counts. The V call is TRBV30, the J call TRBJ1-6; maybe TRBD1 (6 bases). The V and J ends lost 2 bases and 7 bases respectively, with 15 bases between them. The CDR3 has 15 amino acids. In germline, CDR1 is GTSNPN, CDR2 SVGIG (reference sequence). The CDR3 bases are TGTGCCTGGAGTATCCTGGGACACGACAATTCACCCCTCCACTTT. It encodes CAWSILGHDNSPLHF.

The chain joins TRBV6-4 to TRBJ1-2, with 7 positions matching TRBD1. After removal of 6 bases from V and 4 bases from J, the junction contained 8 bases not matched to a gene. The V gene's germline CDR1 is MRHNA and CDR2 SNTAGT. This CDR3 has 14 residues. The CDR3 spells CASSYNDRVYGYTF. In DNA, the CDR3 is TGTGCCAGCAGCTACAATGACAGGGTCTATGGCTACACCTTC.

CDR3 loop: CASSGQGVNQPQHF. CDR3 nucleotides: TGTGCCAGCAGTGGACAGGGGGTAAATCAGCCCCAGCATTTT. The V and J genes are TRBV2 and TRBJ1-5; 9 bases map to TRBD1. Germline V CDR1 and CDR2: SNHLY, FYNNEI. V trimming: 4 bases; J trimming: 4 bases; junction bases outside the gene matches: 2. This CDR3 spans 14 amino acids. Looking up the rest from reference TRBV2 and TRBJ1-5 gives the full variable domain: EPEVTQTPSHQVTQMGQEVILRCVPISNHLYFYWYRQILGQKVEFLVSFYNNEISEKSEIFDDQFSVERPDGSNFTLKIRSTKLEDSAMYFCASSGQGVNQPQHFGDGTRLSIL.

The CDR3 reads CASSQMGGARWTEAFF. CDR3 sequence (DNA): TGCGCCAGCAGCCAGATGGGGGGGGCCAGGTGGACTGAAGCTTTCTTT. This rearrangement joins TRBV4-3 to TRBJ1-1; possibly TRBD1 for D (6 bases). The CDR3 extends over 16 amino acids. With 3 bases removed from V and 5 bases from J, the gap between germline ends came to 19 bases. CDR1 and CDR2 from the germline V gene are LGHNA and YSLEER.

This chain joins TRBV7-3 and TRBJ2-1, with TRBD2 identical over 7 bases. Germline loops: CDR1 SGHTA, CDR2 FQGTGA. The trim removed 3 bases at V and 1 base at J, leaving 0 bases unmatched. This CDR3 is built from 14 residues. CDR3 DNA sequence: TGTGCCAGCAGCTTCGGGGGGTCCTACAATGAGCAGTTCTTC. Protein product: CASSFGGSYNEQFF.

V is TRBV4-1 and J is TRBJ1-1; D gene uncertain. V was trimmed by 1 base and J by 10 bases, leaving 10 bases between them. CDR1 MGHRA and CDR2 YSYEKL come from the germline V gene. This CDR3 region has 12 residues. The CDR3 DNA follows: TGCGCCAGCAGCCAAGTCGGGGTTGTAGCTTTCTTT. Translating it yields CASSQVGVVAFF.

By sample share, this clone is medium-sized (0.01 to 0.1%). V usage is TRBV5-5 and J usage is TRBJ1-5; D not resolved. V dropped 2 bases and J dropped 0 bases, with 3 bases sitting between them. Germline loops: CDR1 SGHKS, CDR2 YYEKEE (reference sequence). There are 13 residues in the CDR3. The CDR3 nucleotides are TGTGCCAGCAGCTTCAATAGCAATCAGCCCCAGCATTTT. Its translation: CASSFNSNQPQHF.